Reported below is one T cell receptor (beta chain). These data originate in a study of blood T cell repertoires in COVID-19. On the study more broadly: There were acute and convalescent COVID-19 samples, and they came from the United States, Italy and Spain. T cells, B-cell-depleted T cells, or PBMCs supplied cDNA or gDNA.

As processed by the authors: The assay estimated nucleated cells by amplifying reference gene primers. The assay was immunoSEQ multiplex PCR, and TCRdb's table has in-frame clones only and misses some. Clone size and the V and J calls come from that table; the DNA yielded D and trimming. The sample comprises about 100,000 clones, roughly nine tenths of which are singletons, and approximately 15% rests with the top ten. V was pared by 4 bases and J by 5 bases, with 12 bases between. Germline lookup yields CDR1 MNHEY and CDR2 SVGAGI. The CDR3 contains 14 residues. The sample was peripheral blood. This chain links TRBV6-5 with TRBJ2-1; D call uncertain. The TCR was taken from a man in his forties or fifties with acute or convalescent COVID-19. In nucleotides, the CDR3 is TGTGCCAGCAGTTGGGTGCGCGGTAACAATGAGCAGTTCTTC. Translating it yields CASSWVRGNNEQFF.